Following are 14 T cell receptor beta chains from one sample sequenced in a study of neurological immune-mediated disorders. A single record per CDR3 protein comes from TCRdb applying MiXCR to the 5' RACE reads. The sample lists tens of thousands of distinct CDR3 sequences; roughly 13% were seen once. Noted time point: longitudinal time-point 1 (baseline). The sequenced sample was PBMCs. These receptor sequences come from a female donor with HTLV-1-associated myelopathy (HAM/TSP).

This clonotype was observed many times. The V call is TRBV9, the J call TRBJ2-2; maybe TRBD1 (6 bases). Germline CDR1 and CDR2: SGDLS and YYNGEE. Trimming removed 4 bases from V and 4 bases from J, with 11 bases in between. The CDR3 totals 14 residues. CDR3 in DNA: TGTGCCAGCAGCTCAACAGGGATCACCGGGGAGCTGTTTTTT. Protein: CASSSTGITGELFF.

This clonotype was counted many times. The chain carries TRBV29-1 and TRBJ1-2, with D perhaps TRBD1 (5 bases). The V gene's germline CDR1 is SQVTM and CDR2 ANQGSEA. The V and J ends lost 8 bases and 4 bases respectively, with 17 bases between them. The CDR3 length is 13 residues. As DNA, the CDR3 is TGCAGCTCTGGGGGAGGGAACGGCTATGGCTACACCTTC. Its translation is CSSGGGNGYGYTF. Supplemented by reference TRBV29-1 and TRBJ1-2, the full variable domain reads SAVISQKPSRDICQRGTSLTIQCQVDSQVTMMFWYRQQPGQSLTLIATANQGSEATYESGFVIDKFPISRPNLTFSTLTVSNMSPEDSSIYLCSSGGGNGYGYTFGSGTRLTVV.

This clonotype was seen at least ten times. The chain's CDR3 is CASKAGPGELFF. CDR3 nucleotide sequence: TGTGCCAGCAAGGCCGGTCCCGGGGAGCTGTTTTTT. This chain connects TRBV2 to TRBJ2-2; D is unclear. CDR3 size: 12 residues. Trimming took off 7 bases at V and 6 bases at J, with 9 bases between the two ends. CDR1 and CDR2 from the germline V gene are SNHLY and FYNNEI.

The rearrangement joins TRBV5-1 to TRBJ2-7; D might be TRBD1 (5 bases). This CDR3 spans 16 amino acids. Germline CDR1 and CDR2: SGHRS and YFSETQ. The ends were cut back, 0 bases at V and 2 bases at J, with 15 bases in the middle. The CDR3 sequence: CASSLADSSDTYEQYF. The CDR3 coding sequence is TGCGCCAGCAGCTTGGCCGACAGCTCCGATACCTACGAGCAGTACTTC.

This clonotype was recorded at least ten times. The rearrangement links TRBV5-1 to TRBJ2-4; TRBD2 is a possible D gene (5 bases). Germline CDR1 and CDR2: SGHRS and YFSETQ. Trimming took 4 bases from V and 5 from J, leaving 7 bases between them. This CDR3 contains 12 residues. The CDR3 DNA sequence: TGCGCCAGCAGCGGAGCGGAAAACATTCAGTACTTC. It codes for CASSGAENIQYF.

This clonotype appeared many times. This clone may be a read error of a much larger clone one base away. This chain joins TRBV15 and TRBJ2-1, with D unresolved. CDR3 length equals 15 residues. Germline loops: CDR1 LNHNV, CDR2 YYDKDF (reference sequence). The CDR3 nucleotides read TGTGTCACCAGCAGAGACTCTCTGGGGTACAATGAGCAGTTCTTC. This codes for CVTSRDSLGYNEQFF. The full variable domain, completed using reference TRBV15 and TRBJ2-1, is DAMVIQNPRYQVTQFGKPVTLSCSQTLNHNVMYWYQQKSSQAPKLLFHYYDKDFNNEADTPDNFQSRRPNTSFCFLDIRSPGLGDTAMYLCVTSRDSLGYNEQFFGPGTRLTVL.

This clonotype has a handful of counts. The J gene is TRBJ2-2, the V gene TRBV5-1, with 12 bases aligning to TRBD2. V gave up 7 bases and J gave up 0 bases; unmatched junction bases: 4. The CDR3 is 16 residues long. Germline CDR1 is SGHRS and CDR2 is YFSETQ. CDR3 region: CASVLAGGPNTGELFF. The CDR3 DNA is TGCGCCAGCGTACTAGCGGGGGGTCCGAACACCGGGGAGCTGTTTTTT. The full variable domain, in which reference TRBV5-1 and TRBJ2-2 provide the parts outside the CDR3, is KAGVTQTPRYLIKTRGQQVTLSCSPISGHRSVSWYQQTPGQGLQFLFEYFSETQRNKGNFPGRFSGRQFSNSRSEMNVSTLELGDSALYLCASVLAGGPNTGELFFGEGSRLTVL.

The table lists this clonotype with a few counts. The chain uses TRBV6-1 and TRBJ1-4; the D gene is possibly TRBD1 (6 bases). The CDR3 has 13 amino acids. The V gene lost 10 bases and the J gene lost 8 bases, with 17 bases spanning the gap. Germline V CDR1 and CDR2: MNHNS, SASEGT. CDR3 residues: CATINRAGEKLFF. CDR3 sequence (DNA): TGTGCCACCATCAACAGGGCGGGCGAAAAACTGTTTTTT.

This clonotype showed up many times. The chain combines TRBV28 with TRBJ2-7; D unclear. The CDR3 consists of 13 residues. CDR1 MDHEN and CDR2 SYDVKM come from the germline V gene. Trimming took 2 bases from V and 1 from J, leaving 6 bases between them. The CDR3 reads CASSLGRSYEQYF. The CDR3 DNA reads as TGTGCCAGCAGTTTAGGCAGGTCCTACGAGCAGTACTTC.

This chain connects TRBV7-9 to TRBJ2-3; D possibly uses TRBD1 or TRBD2 (5 bases each). This CDR3 is built from 15 residues. With 5 bases removed from V and 1 base from J, the gap between germline ends came to 13 bases. CDR1 is SEHNR, CDR2 FQNEAQ, per germline (reference sequence). This chain's CDR3 is CASSPSMGGTDTQYF. CDR3 coding DNA: TGTGCCAGCAGCCCCTCTATGGGGGGCACAGATACGCAGTATTTT.

V and J are TRBV6-1 and TRBJ1-1, with 9 bases that match TRBD1. CDR1 is MNHNS, CDR2 SASEGT, per germline. The CDR3 totals 14 residues. V was clipped by 5 bases and J by 7 bases; unmatched bases: 8. CDR3 in amino acids: CASSRTGASLEAFF. CDR3 DNA: TGTGCCAGCAGTAGGACAGGGGCCTCGCTTGAAGCTTTCTTT.

This clonotype was recorded many times. The rearrangement links TRBV5-1 to TRBJ1-2, with D possibly TRBD1 on 5 matching bases. Looked up from germline, CDR1 is SGHRS and CDR2 is YFSETQ. The CDR3 runs 15 residues. Trimming took off 3 bases at V and 2 bases at J, with 14 bases between the two ends. Here the CDR3 reads CASSSDSTTNYGYTF. DNA of the CDR3: TGCGCCAGCAGCTCTGACAGCACCACAAACTATGGCTACACCTTC.

This clonotype showed up many times. V is TRBV20-1 and J is TRBJ2-1, with TRBD2 identical over 11 bases. The germline V gene has CDR1 DFQATT and CDR2 SNEGSKA (reference sequence). The V segment lost 3 bases and the J segment 4 bases; nucleotides outside the gene matches: 2. The CDR3 has 14 residues. In DNA, the CDR3 is TGCAGTGCTAGGGGACTAGCGGATTACAATGAGCAGTTCTTC. This translates into CSARGLADYNEQFF.

This clonotype was observed at least ten times. V gene TRBV7-7 combines with J gene TRBJ2-7, with TRBD1 identical over 8 bases. V lost 2 bases and J lost 7; bases outside the gene matches: 10. From germline, CDR1 is SSHAT and CDR2 FNYEAQ (reference sequence). This CDR3 comprises 15 residues. In nucleotides, the CDR3 is TGTGCCAGCAGCTTACTCCCCTCAACAGGGGGAGAGCAGTACTTC. Its protein is CASSLLPSTGGEQYF.